The next 23 T cell receptor beta chains were all read from a single sample in a study of blood T cell repertoires in COVID-19. Only in-frame clones appear in the TCRdb table, and some are missing; sequencing was by immunoSEQ multiplex PCR. The sample lists roughly 180,000 clones, approximately 85% occurring once. The sequencing sample was made of PBMCs or T cells enriched from blood (not recorded which). The receptors derive from a man aged 40-49 years who had recovered from COVID-19.

In nucleotides, the CDR3 is TGCAGCGTTGTTCGGGGGACTAGCGGGAGAAGGGTCAATGAGCAGTTCTTC. Encoded protein: CSVVRGTSGRRVNEQFF. V usage is TRBV29-1 and J usage is TRBJ2-1; the match to TRBD2 covers 14 bases. V trimming: 4 bases; J trimming: 6 bases; junction bases outside the gene matches: 11. Germline-derived CDR1 and CDR2 are SQVTM and ANQGSEA. The CDR3 covers 17 residues.

CDR3 nucleotide sequence: TGCGCCAGCAGCCAAGACAGGGTTGATTCACCCCTCCACTTT. It specifies CASSQDRVDSPLHF. The chain couples TRBV5-1 to TRBJ1-6; 7 bases match TRBD1. This CDR3 contains 14 residues. Per the germline V gene, CDR1 is SGHRS and CDR2 is YFSETQ. V shed 4 bases, J shed 8 bases, and the junction held 6 bases outside the gene matches.

This chain connects TRBV6-5 to TRBJ1-5; the D is unclear. This CDR3 has 13 amino acids. Trimming stripped 2 bases from V and 9 bases from J, with 11 bases between. CDR1 and CDR2 (germline): MNHEY, SVGAGI. The DNA for the CDR3 is TGTGCCAGCAGTTACGCGGTAGAGGGGCCCCAGCATTTT. Its translation is CASSYAVEGPQHF.

This clone came up once. A read error may produce the germline difference seen at one junction end. V usage is TRBV7-8 and J usage is TRBJ1-5; TRBD1 matches 10 bases. The CDR3 spans 15 residues. The germline V gene encodes CDR1 SGHVS and CDR2 FQNEAQ. CDR3 amino acids: CASSLDRGLDQPQHF. For the CDR3, the DNA is TGTGCCAGCAGTTTAGACAGGGGGCTTGATCAGCCCCAGCATTTT. The entire variable domain, with the rest obtained from reference TRBV7-8 and TRBJ1-5, is as follows: GAGVSQSPRYKVAKRGQDVALRCDPISGHVSLFWYQQALGQGPEFLTYFQNEAQLDKSGLPSDRFFAERPEGSVSTLKIQRTQQEDSAVYLCASSLDRGLDQPQHFGDGTRLSIL.

The chain couples TRBV28 to TRBJ2-7, with TRBD2 identical over 8 bases. The V and J ends lost 7 bases and 3 bases, in that order; junction bases with no gene match: 2. This CDR3 comprises 12 residues. CDR1 is MDHEN and CDR2 is SYDVKM in the germline V gene. CDR3 in DNA: TGTGCCAGCACTACTAGCGGCTACGAGCAGTACTTC. Its protein is CASTTSGYEQYF.

This clone was seen a handful of times. The chain has TRBV29-1 and TRBJ1-4; D not resolved. CDR3 size: 13 residues. Trimming removed 6 bases at V and 0 bases at J, with 8 bases between. Germline V gene data show CDR1 as SQVTM and CDR2 as ANQGSEA. CDR3 bases: TGCAGCGTCCTCCGGGCAACTAATGAAAAACTGTTTTTT. Translation: CSVLRATNEKLFF.

DNA of the CDR3: TGCGCCAGCTGGCGAGGCAGTAACTATGGCTACACCTTC. Residues: CASWRGSNYGYTF. The chain couples TRBV10-2 to TRBJ1-2; D gene ambiguous. Germline V gene sequence: CDR1 WSHSY, CDR2 SAAADI. This CDR3 has 13 amino acids. With 8 bases removed from V and 1 base from J, the gap between germline ends came to 11 bases.

V usage is TRBV24-1 and J usage is TRBJ1-2; no reliable D call. This CDR3 region has 14 residues. Germline V gene sequence: CDR1 KGHDR, CDR2 SFDVKD. V was pared by 3 bases and J by 7 bases, with 14 bases between. Written as DNA, the CDR3 is TGTGCCACCAGTGATCGTGACCCCGGCGGTGGCTACACCTTC. It codes for CATSDRDPGGGYTF.

The gene calls are TRBV19 and TRBJ1-5; tentatively, D is TRBD1 (5 bases). This CDR3 has 17 amino acids. Per germline, CDR1 LNHDA and CDR2 SQIVND (reference sequence). The V gene lost 1 base and the J gene lost 0 bases, with 13 bases spanning the gap. In nucleotides, the CDR3 is TGTGCCAGTAGTATAGCTGGACACGATTATAGCAATCAGCCCCAGCATTTT. This codes for CASSIAGHDYSNQPQHF.

This clone was seen only once. The chain links TRBV5-8 to TRBJ2-2, with 8 bases that match TRBD2. V shed 3 bases, J shed 6 bases, and the junction held 10 bases outside the gene matches. Per the germline V gene, CDR1 is SGHTS and CDR2 is YDEGEE. This CDR3 has 16 amino acids. The CDR3: CASSWGSGTAPGELFF. The CDR3 nucleotides are TGTGCCAGCAGCTGGGGTAGCGGGACGGCGCCCGGGGAGCTGTTTTTT.

V usage is TRBV7-9 and J usage is TRBJ1-1; no reliable D call. Germline lookup yields CDR1 SEHNR and CDR2 FQNEAQ (reference sequence). Trimming took 6 bases from V and 2 from J, leaving 10 bases between them. The CDR3 extends over 13 amino acids. CDR3 DNA sequence: TGTGCCAGCAGTTTCCCGGGTAACACTGAAGCTTTCTTT. Protein: CASSFPGNTEAFF.

In the case of this clone: An end of the junction does not agree with germline; a read error may underlie this. V usage is TRBV5-1 and J usage is TRBJ2-7, with 10 nucleotides matching TRBD1. There are 15 residues in the CDR3. From germline, CDR1 is SGHRS and CDR2 YFSETQ. This CDR3 is CASTLGDRGGNEQYF. The CDR3 DNA sequence: TGCGCCAGCACCTTGGGGGACAGGGGCGGTAACGAGCAGTACTTC.

This chain links TRBV9 with TRBJ1-1; the D gene is possibly TRBD1 (6 bases). This CDR3 contains 16 residues. Trimming left V 0 bases short and J 3 bases short, with 15 bases between. Germline V gives CDR1 SGDLS, CDR2 YYNGEE. In DNA, the CDR3 is TGTGCCAGCAGCGTAGGCCCAGGGGCTCTGGACACTGAAGCTTTCTTT. Translation gives CASSVGPGALDTEAFF.

This chain connects TRBV6-5 to TRBJ2-7; tentative D call: TRBD1 (6 bases). The germline CDR1 and CDR2 sequences are MNHEY and SVGAGI. Trimming took 6 bases from V and 4 from J, leaving 13 bases between them. The CDR3 extends over 13 amino acids. CDR3: CASRLRGQYEQYF. The CDR3 bases are TGTGCCAGCAGGCTACGAGGACAGTACGAGCAGTACTTC.

The rearrangement uses TRBV6-5 and TRBJ2-2, with TRBD2 as a possible D gene (6 bases). The CDR3 length is 14 residues. V gave up 2 bases and J gave up 5 bases, with 9 bases separating them. Germline V CDR1 and CDR2: MNHEY, SVGAGI. DNA for the CDR3: TGTGCCAGCAGTTACGGGGGGTTAACCGGGGAGCTGTTTTTT. This gives the protein CASSYGGLTGELFF.

This chain uses TRBV5-4 with TRBJ1-2; the D is unclear. Germline V gene data show CDR1 as SGHNT and CDR2 as YYREEE (reference sequence). V lost 4 bases and J lost 5, with 18 bases in between. The CDR3 is made up of 15 amino acids. The CDR3 DNA sequence: TGTGCCAGCAGCCCGGCGGTGGCGGACTTATATGGCTACACCTTC. As protein: CASSPAVADLYGYTF.

The J gene is TRBJ1-1, the V gene TRBV7-3; 9 nucleotides agree with TRBD1. With V trimmed by 3 bases and J by 4 bases, 6 bases remained unmatched. Germline V gives CDR1 SGHTA, CDR2 FQGTGA. The CDR3 is made up of 15 amino acids. CDR3 amino acids: CASSFTGGAGTEAFF. The CDR3 region has the DNA TGTGCCAGCAGCTTTACAGGGGGCGCCGGCACTGAAGCTTTCTTT.

This chain connects TRBV29-1 to TRBJ2-7; TRBD2 might be the D (5 bases). Germline V gene sequence: CDR1 SQVTM, CDR2 ANQGSEA. This CDR3 contains 14 residues. Trimming took 6 bases from V and 4 from J, leaving 19 bases between them. CDR3 in amino acids: CSVVGGAEQYEQYF. DNA of the CDR3: TGCAGCGTCGTCGGAGGAGCCGAACAGTACGAGCAGTACTTC.

The rearrangement links TRBV5-1 to TRBJ1-2, with TRBD1 identical over 7 bases. J was trimmed by 7 bases and V by 5 bases; bases with no gene match: 14. Germline V CDR1 and CDR2: SGHRS, YFSETQ. The CDR3 length is 15 residues. CDR3 region: CASRLNRGSGLGYTF. In DNA form, the CDR3 reads TGCGCCAGCAGACTCAACAGGGGTTCGGGGCTTGGCTACACCTTC.

This clone occurred once. This chain connects TRBV27 to TRBJ1-2, with D possibly TRBD1 on 6 matching bases. The CDR3 contains 17 residues. Trimming cost V 0 bases and J 5 bases, with 19 bases left between them. The germline V gene has CDR1 MNHEY and CDR2 SMNVEV (reference sequence). The CDR3 protein is CASSLSPRVGARYGYTF. The CDR3 nucleotides read TGTGCCAGCAGTTTATCCCCCCGAGTGGGGGCGAGGTATGGCTACACCTTC.

The chain recombines TRBV14 with TRBJ2-1; D not certain. CDR1 and CDR2 from the germline V gene are SGHDN and FVKESK. Between the trimmed V and J ends, which lost 3 bases and 7 bases, there was a span of 16 bases. There are 15 residues in the CDR3. This CDR3 reads CASSHLSRSENEQFF. The CDR3 nucleotides are TGTGCCAGCAGCCACCTTAGTAGATCGGAGAATGAGCAGTTCTTC.

The rearrangement joins TRBV29-1 to TRBJ2-1, with a tentative D call TRBD2 (6 bases). V dropped 0 bases and J dropped 10 bases, with 16 bases sitting between them. Germline assignment: CDR1 SQVTM and CDR2 ANQGSEA. The CDR3 extends over 14 amino acids. As DNA, the CDR3 is TGCAGCGTTGAAGATAGGAGGGAGCGGACCGAGCAGTTCTTC. Protein sequence: CSVEDRRERTEQFF.

The chain employs TRBV7-2 and TRBJ1-6; D gene ambiguous. CDR3 length equals 15 residues. Germline V gives CDR1 SGHTA, CDR2 FQGNSA. V shed 1 base and J shed 7 bases, with 11 bases lying between them. The CDR3, as DNA: TGTGCCAGCAGCTTAGGAGCGGGCCCGAATTCACCCCTCCACTTT. It codes for CASSLGAGPNSPLHF.